The 6 T cell receptor beta chains reported below all come from one sample, sequenced in a study of tumor-infiltrating lymphocytes in oesophageal squamous cell carcinoma. A single record per CDR3 protein comes from TCRdb applying MiXCR to the PCR reads. The sample lists some 16,000 distinct CDR3 sequences, roughly 55% occurring once. The sample was esophageal tumor tissue. Source of these receptors: a male donor with esophageal squamous cell carcinoma.

The V and J genes are TRBV7-3 and TRBJ2-7; D unclear. The CDR3 loop spans 15 amino acids. The germline CDR1 and CDR2 sequences are SGHTA and FQGTGA. Trimming took 1 base from V and 2 from J, leaving 12 bases between them. DNA for the CDR3: TGTGCCAGCAGCTTAAACTCCTTTCAAACCTACGAGCAGTACTTC. Encoded protein: CASSLNSFQTYEQYF.

This chain joins TRBV6-6 and TRBJ2-5; 8 bases fit TRBD1. This CDR3 is 16 amino acids long. Germline assignment: CDR1 MNHNY and CDR2 SVGAGI (reference sequence). The trim removed 3 bases at V and 13 bases at J, leaving 19 bases unmatched. The CDR3 here is CASSYRGTGNTGELYF. The CDR3 region has the DNA TGTGCCAGCAGTTATCGTGGGACAGGAAACACCGGGGAGCTGTACTTC.

This clonotype was seen only once. A junction end diverges from the germline sequence, so it may reflect a read error. V and J are TRBV18 and TRBJ1-6; tentative D call: TRBD1 (5 bases). CDR3 length: 14 amino acids. From germline, CDR1 is KGHSH and CDR2 LQKENI. The CDR3 sequence: CVSSPRQGTYEQYF. The CDR3, as DNA: TGTGTCAGCTCACCCAGGCAGGGCACCTACGAGCAGTACTTT.

The V call is TRBV28, the J call TRBJ1-2; TRBD1 might be the D (6 bases). Germline V gene sequence: CDR1 MDHEN, CDR2 SYDVKM. With 6 bases removed from V and 7 bases from J, the gap between germline ends came to 9 bases. CDR3 size: 11 residues. The CDR3 bases are TGTGCCAGCAGCCAGGGGTCTGGCTACACCTTC. This encodes CASSQGSGYTF.

This rearrangement joins TRBV6-6 to TRBJ2-5; 10 nucleotides align to TRBD1. The J call is in doubt because the DNA end fits TRBJ2-7 better. The germline CDR1 and CDR2 sequences are MNHNY and SVGAGI (reference sequence). The CDR3 is made up of 14 amino acids. In nucleotides, the CDR3 is TGTGCCAGCAGTTATGACAGGGGGCCCTACGAGCAGTACTTC. Its protein product is CASSYDRGPYEQYF.

The J gene is TRBJ1-2, the V gene TRBV28; TRBD2 matches 7 bases. TRBJ2-7 matches the DNA end more closely, so the J call is doubtful. CDR3 length: 13 residues. Germline V gene data show CDR1 as MDHEN and CDR2 as SYDVKM. CDR3 in DNA: TGTGCCAGCAGTCCCAGGACTAGCTACGAGCAGTACTTC. Translated, it gives CASSPRTSYEQYF.